This T cell receptor (beta chain) was sequenced during a study of CD8 T cells in ankylosing spondylitis. Remarks on this clonotype: The target antigen is unknown.

Unmatched junction bases numbered 11, after V lost 3 bases and J lost 13 bases. CDR3 size: 13 residues. Looked up from germline, CDR1 is KGHSH and CDR2 is LQKENI. Study-wide findings and caveats: Before this, some motif variants had been reported in reactive arthritis synovial fluid and blood. Reportedly, disease-linked clones are significantly enriched in ankylosing spondylitis patients' matched synovial fluid. The disease-linked clones had a CD8+ phenotype and low blood frequencies. Apparently characteristic of ankylosing spondylitis blood was a TCR beta motif (roughly eight highly homologous variants).

5'-RACE, quantitative and with molecular barcodes, yielded the TCR beta libraries. Each CDR3 protein is one row after TCRdb ran MiXCR on the 5' RACE reads. The top ten hold under 7.5% of the sample, which has approximately 540,000 distinct CDR3 sequences, roughly 12% seen once. This TCR came from a male donor with ankylosing spondylitis. The chain carries TRBV18 and TRBJ1-2; 7 nucleotides line up with TRBD1. Sequences were obtained from blood, either unsorted or a sorted T cell fraction (not recorded which). CDR3 in amino acids: CASSPMGTDLSTF. CDR3 DNA sequence: TGTGCCAGCTCACCGATGGGGACAGACCTAAGCACCTTC.